This section outlines one T cell receptor (beta chain) sequence together with its context. Trimming cost V 4 bases and J 2 bases; bases outside gene matches: 3. The CDR3 length is 13 residues. Germline CDR1 SQVTM, CDR2 ANQGSEA. Per the original methods: About 5.6x10^4 patient and around 100,000 healthy donor TCRbeta sequences came from Tregs. Clones were sequenced by immunoSEQ multiplex PCR, and TCRdb holds only the in-frame ones, with some missing. The V and J calls and clone size are taken from that table; D and trimming were inferred from the DNA. The table includes about 14,000 clones, 90% to 95% detected once. The data originate from a study of B cell selection in AIRE deficiency. Sorted regulatory T cells were CD4-positive, CD25-high and CD127-low or negative.

The source of this sequence is a human donor with AIRE deficiency. The sequencing sample was made of Tregs sorted from PBMCs. The chain recombines TRBV29-1 with TRBJ2-3, with 7 bases that match TRBD1. CDR3 in DNA: TGCAGCGTTGGGGGACAGAACACAGATACGCAGTATTTT. This codes for CSVGGQNTDTQYF.